This T cell receptor (beta chain) was profiled in a study of T cell clones after liver transplantation. Here immunoSEQ multiplex PCR was the method, and the copy in TCRdb shows in-frame clones only, minus some. The sample lists fewer than 65,000 clones; roughly 70% were seen once. CD3+CD4+ and CD3+CD8+ cells were FACS-sorted from thawed unstimulated PBMCs. This clone showed up just a few times. Its specificity is unknown. Study-wide findings and caveats: The donor-reactive repertoire was only partly measurable in two subjects, lacking donor cells.

This CDR3 contains 13 residues. Trimming shortened V by 10 bases and J by 1 base, and 10 bases separated the two germline ends. Per the germline V gene, CDR1 is MNHEY and CDR2 is SMNVEV (reference sequence). This sequence joins TRBV27 and TRBJ2-2; maybe TRBD2 (6 bases). The sample was CD4+ T cells from blood, taken at the 22-month timepoint. This receptor was obtained from a human patient who received a liver transplant. Part of the T cells may come from the graft donor. In nucleotides, the CDR3 is TGTGCCACGGGGGTTGAGAACACCGGGGAGCTGTTTTTT. Its translation: CATGVENTGELFF.